This paragraph covers one TCR beta chain sequence. Antigen: not known. Assay used: immunoSEQ multiplex PCR; TCRdb lists only in-frame clones, some missing. The table includes 160,000 or so clones, roughly nine tenths detected once. The data originate from a study of T cell responses to AZD1222 COVID-19 vaccine. Findings and caveats of the study: Regions 160-218 and 743-854 dominated among vaccine-associated CD4 TCRs spanning spike.

The sequence was obtained from an adult in good health. The sample here was peripheral blood, taken on day 0 of AZD1222 vaccination.

The CDR3 is CASSQGRVGYGYTF. CDR3 nucleotide sequence: TGTGCCAGCAGCCAAGGACGGGTAGGGTATGGCTACACCTTC. The gene calls are TRBV3-1 (or the pseudogene TRBV3-2) and TRBJ1-2; D remains unclear. Trimming removed 1 base from V and 5 bases from J, with 11 bases in between. Germline values: CDR1 LGHDT, CDR2 YNNKEL (reference sequence). This CDR3 has 14 residues.